These T cell receptor beta chains were read from a single sample in a study of response to subunit inactivated influenza vaccine. TCRdb re-called the RT-PCR reads through MiXCR, storing one row per CDR3 protein. The sample carries around 790,000 distinct CDR3 sequences, around 21% recorded once. Sequenced material: PBMCs from blood, taken 4 to 6 days after vaccination. Source of these receptors: a man aged 45 to 65 who received an inactivated influenza vaccine. CDR3s leave out the opening cysteine and the closing phenylalanine or tryptophan. A D gene is named only where the DNA matches it firmly.

j_call v_call d_call cdr3_aa
TRBJ2-2 TRBV12-3/TRBV12-4 TRBD2 ASSPPGRGAAGELF
TRBJ2-7 TRBV28 - ASSLVGQAQNEQY
TRBJ2-5 TRBV6-2/TRBV6-3 TRBD1 ASSTPTGWGETQY
TRBJ2-3 TRBV5-4 - DSSFDGSTDTQY
TRBJ2-7 TRBV7-9 - ASRYYEQY
TRBJ2-1 TRBV4-3 - ASSQDLLPGAYNEQF
TRBJ2-3 TRBV6-4 - ASSADSHTDTQY
TRBJ1-1 TRBV7-9 - ASSLAEWTEAF
TRBJ1-1 TRBV27 TRBD1 ASTLPGQVNTEAF
TRBJ2-5 TRBV7-2 TRBD2 ASSPIGGGAGETQY